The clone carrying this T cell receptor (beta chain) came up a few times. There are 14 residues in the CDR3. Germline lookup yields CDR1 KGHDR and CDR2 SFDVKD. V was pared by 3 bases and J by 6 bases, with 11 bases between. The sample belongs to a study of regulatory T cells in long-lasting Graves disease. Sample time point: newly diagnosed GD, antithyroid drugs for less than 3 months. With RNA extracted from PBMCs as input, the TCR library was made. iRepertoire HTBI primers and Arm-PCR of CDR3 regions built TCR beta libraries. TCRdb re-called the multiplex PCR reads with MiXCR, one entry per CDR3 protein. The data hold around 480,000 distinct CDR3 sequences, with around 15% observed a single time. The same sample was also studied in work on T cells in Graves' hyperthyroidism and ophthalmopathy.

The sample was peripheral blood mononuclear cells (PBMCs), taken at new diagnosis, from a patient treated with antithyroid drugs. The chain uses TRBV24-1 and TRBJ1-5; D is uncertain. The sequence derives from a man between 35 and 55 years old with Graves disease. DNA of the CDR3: TGTGCCACCAGTGATCTGACTCATAGTCAGCCCCAGCATTTT. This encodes CATSDLTHSQPQHF.